This entry features one T cell receptor (beta chain) sequence. Its antigen remains unknown. The sample comes from a study of human versus mouse CDR3 diversity and MHC coevolution. Study summary: Reportedly, immunoSEQ detects one in 200,000 T cells with minimized PCR bias. Whole-study findings and limits: By iCHAO1, human TCR beta clonotypes numbered 1.5 million to 2 million, the most.

The germline gives CDR1 GTSNPN, CDR2 SVGIG (reference sequence). The ends were cut back, 0 bases at V and 2 bases at J, with 7 bases in the middle. CDR3 length: 13 amino acids. The assay was immunoSEQ multiplex PCR, and TCRdb's table has in-frame clones only and misses some. The profile shows about 83,000 clones, just under 95% of them singletons. The sequencing input was naive CD4+ T cells from blood. Subset noted: CD45RO-negative CD62L-positive naive CD4 T cells. This chain uses TRBV30 with TRBJ2-5, with D tentatively TRBD1 (6 bases). This receptor was obtained from a person aged 25 to 75 in good health. The CDR3 nucleotides read TGTGCCTGGAGTGTACAGGGTCAAGAGACCCAGTACTTC. Encoded protein: CAWSVQGQETQYF.